This T cell receptor (beta chain) was captured by sequencing in a study of blood T cell repertoires in COVID-19. A single count supports this clone. Original processing notes: Scientists estimated how many nucleated cells there were by amplifying reference gene primers. This table comes from immunoSEQ multiplex PCR, and its TCRdb copy is limited to in-frame clones, with some not included. V and J calls plus clone size are reproduced from that table; the DNA served to infer D and trimming. The sample has some 160,000 clones, 80% to 85% seen once. Participants reported their clinical history, and cohort assignment relied on those reports. Recovered Cohort 3 donors showed two negative PCRs, clearance, or symptom resolution. CDR3 length: 14 residues. Germline V gives CDR1 MGHDK, CDR2 SYGVNS. The V gene lost 2 bases and the J gene lost 8 bases, with 15 bases spanning the gap.

This TCR was recovered from a woman between 45 and 60 years old who had recovered from COVID-19. Material: PBMCs or T cells enriched from blood (not recorded which). V and J are TRBV25-1 and TRBJ1-2; D remains unclear. The DNA of the CDR3 is TGTGCCAGCAGTGAAGATTGGGCTTACGGCGGCTACACCTTC. It encodes CASSEDWAYGGYTF.